These 25 T cell receptor beta chains share one sample of origin, sequenced in a study of blood T cell repertoires in COVID-19. Generated by immunoSEQ multiplex PCR, the TCRdb table keeps only in-frame clones and is missing some. This sample has roughly 220,000 clones; 80% to 85% occur once, and the top ten carry just under 20%. Sequenced input: peripheral blood. Source of these receptors: a man aged 25 to 40 with active or convalescent COVID-19.

This chain uses TRBV5-1 with TRBJ2-1; no reliable D call. V was cut by 1 base and J by 0 bases, with 8 bases left in between. The CDR3 is 15 amino acids. The germline CDR1 and CDR2 sequences are SGHRS and YFSETQ. The CDR3 region is CASSLSESSYNEQFF. CDR3 nucleotide sequence: TGCGCCAGCAGCTTGTCCGAGAGCTCCTACAATGAGCAGTTCTTC.

The chain carries TRBV5-1 and TRBJ2-7; 9 bases are a match to TRBD1. This CDR3 is 15 amino acids long. Germline V gives CDR1 SGHRS, CDR2 YFSETQ. The junction had 5 bases not matched to a gene; V was cut back by 0 bases and J by 4 bases. CDR3 nucleotides: TGCGCCAGCAGCTTGGTTGGGACAGGGTCATACGAGCAGTACTTC. Residues: CASSLVGTGSYEQYF. Based on the CDR3 plus reference TRBV5-1 and TRBJ2-7, the full variable domain is KAGVTQTPRYLIKTRGQQVTLSCSPISGHRSVSWYQQTPGQGLQFLFEYFSETQRNKGNFPGRFSGRQFSNSRSEMNVSTLELGDSALYLCASSLVGTGSYEQYFGPGTRLTVT.

The chain recombines TRBV25-1 with TRBJ2-2; 7 bases are shared with TRBD1. The germline gives CDR1 MGHDK, CDR2 SYGVNS. There are 16 residues in the CDR3. Trimming took 2 bases from V and 5 from J; bases not matched to a gene: 8. The CDR3: CASSETTGARTGELFF. The CDR3 region has the DNA TGTGCCAGCAGTGAAACCACAGGGGCCCGAACCGGGGAGCTGTTTTTT.

This rearrangement joins TRBV4-3 to TRBJ2-3, with 8 bases identical to TRBD1. The junction had 8 bases not matched to a gene; V was cut back by 0 bases and J by 3 bases. Germline values: CDR1 LGHNA, CDR2 YSLEER. The CDR3 sequence is 17 residues long. For the CDR3, the DNA is TGCGCCAGCAGCCAAGAATGGAGACAGGGGCTTACAGATACGCAGTATTTT. It yields the protein CASSQEWRQGLTDTQYF.

The J gene is TRBJ2-1, the V gene TRBV19, with D unclear. Trimming left V 6 bases short and J 9 bases short, with 9 bases between. Germline V gene sequence: CDR1 LNHDA, CDR2 SQIVND (reference sequence). CDR3 length: 11 amino acids. CDR3 loop: CASSQTGEQFF. The CDR3 bases are TGTGCCAGTAGCCAAACCGGTGAGCAGTTCTTC.

The chain has TRBV18 and TRBJ1-3; no reliable D call. V was trimmed by 4 bases and J by 4 bases, leaving 8 bases between them. Germline V gene lookup returns CDR1 KGHSH and CDR2 LQKENI. The CDR3 spans 13 residues. The CDR3 region has the DNA TGTGCCAGCTCACACGACACCGGAAACACCATATATTTT. Its translation: CASSHDTGNTIYF.

This clone has more than one count but fewer than ten. This chain uses TRBV7-9 with TRBJ2-7, with TRBD2 matching 7 bases. The CDR3 has 14 amino acids. The germline V gene encodes CDR1 SEHNR and CDR2 FQNEAQ (reference sequence). Trimming removed 6 bases from V and 6 bases from J; junction bases left unmatched: 11. This CDR3 is CASRRGYGEFEQYF. DNA of the CDR3: TGTGCCAGCAGGCGGGGGTATGGGGAGTTCGAGCAGTACTTC.

V and J are TRBV11-2 and TRBJ1-1; perhaps TRBD1 as D (6 bases). Per germline, CDR1 SGHAT and CDR2 FQNNGV. The CDR3 is 16 residues long. V was cut by 3 bases and J by 2 bases, with 16 bases left in between. This CDR3 reads CASSFLQGKRNTEAFF. The DNA for the CDR3 is TGTGCCAGCAGCTTCTTACAGGGTAAGAGAAACACTGAAGCTTTCTTT.

This clone was counted once. V and J are TRBV28 and TRBJ1-5; D unresolved. The CDR3 sequence is 11 residues long. Deletions cut 3 bases from V and 7 bases from J, with 4 bases between. Per germline, CDR1 MDHEN and CDR2 SYDVKM. The CDR3 bases are TGTGCCAGCAGTTTTCAGCAGCCCCAGCATTTT. Protein sequence: CASSFQQPQHF.

The V call is TRBV3-1 (or the pseudogene TRBV3-2), the J call TRBJ1-1; TRBD1 might be the D (6 bases). Between the trimmed V and J ends, which lost 4 bases and 3 bases, there was a span of 12 bases. The length of the CDR3 is 14 residues. Germline CDR1 LGHDT, CDR2 YNNKEL (reference sequence). The CDR3 DNA sequence: TGTGCCAGCAGCCGGACAGACGTGGACACTGAAGCTTTCTTT. Its translation is CASSRTDVDTEAFF.

This chain connects TRBV4-1 to TRBJ2-7, with 10 bases lining up with TRBD2. Germline CDR1 and CDR2: MGHRA and YSYEKL. This CDR3 contains 17 residues. The junction had 8 bases not matched to a gene; V was cut back by 0 bases and J by 3 bases. The CDR3 DNA reads TGCGCCAGCAGCCAAGAGGTTCTAGCGGGGGTGGACTACGAGCAGTACTTC. Translation: CASSQEVLAGVDYEQYF.

The chain combines TRBV29-1 with TRBJ1-1; TRBD1 matches at 7 bases. This CDR3 contains 12 residues. Germline V lookup: CDR1 SQVTM, CDR2 ANQGSEA. Unmatched junction bases numbered 8, after V lost 4 bases and J lost 9 bases. The CDR3 reads CSVGTPGGKAFF. CDR3 bases: TGCAGCGTTGGGACACCAGGGGGGAAAGCTTTCTTT.

V usage is TRBV28 and J usage is TRBJ2-7, with a tentative D call TRBD1 (7 bases). The CDR3 is 13 amino acids. Germline lookup yields CDR1 MDHEN and CDR2 SYDVKM. The germline V and J ends were trimmed by 2 bases and 5 bases, with 10 bases remaining between them. The CDR3 sequence: CASSLQGGDEQYF. In DNA, the CDR3 is TGTGCCAGCAGTTTACAGGGGGGCGACGAGCAGTACTTC.

The chain joins TRBV5-1 to TRBJ2-7; 9 bases match TRBD1. Germline lookup yields CDR1 SGHRS and CDR2 YFSETQ. The CDR3 runs 13 residues. V dropped 4 bases and J dropped 7; count of bases not matched to a gene: 6. CDR3 coding DNA: TGCGCCAGCAGCGAGGGACAGGGCGGGGAGCAGTACTTC. As protein: CASSEGQGGEQYF.

With respect to this clone: The junction shows a germline mismatch at one end, possibly a read error. The V gene is TRBV10-3, the J gene TRBJ2-7; D possibly matches TRBD1 or TRBD2 (5 bases each). The germline V gene encodes CDR1 ENHRY and CDR2 SYGVKD. The CDR3 covers 13 residues. DNA for the CDR3: TGTGCCATCAATGAGGGGAGCTCCTACGAGCAGTACTTC. Protein product: CAINEGSSYEQYF.

The chain uses TRBV5-6 and TRBJ1-3; 8 bases are a match to TRBD1. Germline assignment: CDR1 SGHDT and CDR2 YYEEEE. There are 14 residues in the CDR3. The V gene end was trimmed by 5 bases and the J gene end by 0 bases; junction bases not matched to a gene: 1. Here the CDR3 DNA reads TGTGCCAGCAGTACAGGGGGCTCTGGAAACACCATATATTTT. Its translation is CASSTGGSGNTIYF.

The chain links TRBV28 to TRBJ2-6, with 7 bases that match TRBD1. V lost 3 bases, J lost 0 bases, and 11 bases stayed unmatched. The CDR3 sequence is 19 residues long. Germline V lookup: CDR1 MDHEN, CDR2 SYDVKM. This CDR3 is CASSFWGTEGFSGANVLTF. In DNA form, the CDR3 reads TGTGCCAGCAGTTTTTGGGGGACAGAGGGATTCTCTGGGGCCAACGTCCTGACTTTC.

This chain joins TRBV10-2 and TRBJ2-7; no clear D gene. This CDR3 spans 11 amino acids. Germline CDR1 and CDR2: WSHSY and SAAADI. The V end lost 2 bases, the J end lost 4 bases, and 3 bases lay between the germline ends. The CDR3 DNA reads as TGCGCCAGCAGTGAGGTATACGAGCAGTACTTC. Translation gives CASSEVYEQYF.

The rearrangement uses TRBV14 and TRBJ2-7; D is undetermined. This CDR3 is built from 14 residues. CDR1 and CDR2 (germline): SGHDN, FVKESK. V lost 2 bases and J lost 6, with 14 bases in between. The CDR3 reads CASSQQTGLAEQYF. The CDR3, as DNA: TGTGCCAGCAGCCAACAAACCGGGTTGGCCGAGCAGTACTTC.

CDR3 sequence: CASSLAADTEAFF. CDR3 DNA sequence: TGTGCCAGCAGCTTAGCGGCAGACACTGAAGCTTTCTTT. This chain links TRBV7-9 with TRBJ1-1; D unclear. Germline V lookup: CDR1 SEHNR, CDR2 FQNEAQ (reference sequence). Trimming removed 0 bases at V and 3 bases at J, with 5 bases between. This CDR3 spans 13 amino acids.

The rearrangement links TRBV7-9 to TRBJ2-7; possible D gene TRBD2, 6 bases. In germline, CDR1 is SEHNR, CDR2 FQNEAQ (reference sequence). The CDR3 length is 12 residues. Trimming took off 8 bases at V and 0 bases at J, with 8 bases between the two ends. CDR3 in amino acids: CASVSGSYEQYF. The DNA of the CDR3 is TGTGCCAGCGTTAGCGGCTCCTACGAGCAGTACTTC. Filled out from reference TRBV7-9 and TRBJ2-7, the complete variable domain reads DTGVSQNPRHKITKRGQNVTFRCDPISEHNRLYWYRQTLGQGPEFLTYFQNEAQLEKSRLLSDRFSAERPKGSFSTLEIQRTEQGDSAMYLCASVSGSYEQYFGPGTRLTVT.

The chain joins TRBV5-4 to TRBJ2-1; D is unclear. The length of the CDR3 is 16 residues. V dropped 0 bases and J dropped 6 bases, with 16 bases sitting between them. In germline, CDR1 is SGHNT, CDR2 YYREEE (reference sequence). The CDR3 is CASSLDPTTRGNEQFF. DNA for the CDR3: TGTGCCAGCAGCTTGGACCCAACGACACGTGGCAATGAGCAGTTCTTC.

The rearrangement joins TRBV28 to TRBJ1-5; D may be TRBD1 (5 bases). This CDR3 spans 15 amino acids. CDR1 and CDR2 (germline): MDHEN, SYDVKM. Trimming stripped 5 bases from V and 6 bases from J, with 17 bases between. The CDR3 DNA reads as TGTGCCAGCAGTCTCCGGACATCGGTGGGTCAGCCCCAGCATTTT. This sequence encodes CASSLRTSVGQPQHF.

This clone was seen once. The genes are TRBV28 and TRBJ1-1; 7 nucleotides align to TRBD1. With 4 bases clipped from V and 5 bases from J, the junction kept 13 bases outside the gene matches. This CDR3 is 16 amino acids long. Germline CDR1 and CDR2: MDHEN and SYDVKM. The CDR3 DNA is TGTGCCAGCAGTTGGACAGGCCGATCTGAGGGGACTGAAGCTTTCTTT. This codes for CASSWTGRSEGTEAFF.

The CDR3 DNA reads TGTGCCAGCAGCGTTGTAGCGGGGGGTAGTCGAACCGGGGAGCTGTTTTTT. Its translation: CASSVVAGGSRTGELFF. V and J are TRBV9 and TRBJ2-2, with 10 bases that match TRBD2. Germline CDR1 is SGDLS and CDR2 is YYNGEE. The CDR3 runs to 17 residues. V shed 2 bases, J shed 5 bases, and the junction held 9 bases outside the gene matches.